The 27 T cell receptor beta chains reported below all come from one sample, sequenced in a study of blood T cell repertoires in COVID-19 (dated by TCRdb to 2018 to 2021). The library was prepared using the immunoSEQ multiplex PCR assay. The table comes from immuneACCESS by way of TCRdb, which keeps in-frame sequences with V and J called. Part of the clones is missing from these tables; in studies checked, under half for an unresolved V gene and the rest for unknown reasons. Present in this sample are approximately 170,000 clones, roughly nine tenths of which were seen just once. The top ten constitute about 1.9% of the sample. The sequenced material came from peripheral blood. The origin of the receptors is a young man who had recovered from COVID-19.

The genes are TRBV24-1 and TRBJ1-5, with D tentatively TRBD1 (5 bases). Germline CDR1 is KGHDR and CDR2 is SFDVKD. The CDR3 loop spans 15 amino acids. The V end was cut by 3 bases, the J end by 7 bases, with 15 bases between. CDR3 nucleotides: TGTGCCACCAGTGATGACAGTTCTCCGGGCCAGCCCCAGCATTTT. Translated: CATSDDSSPGQPQHF.

The chain uses TRBV9 and TRBJ2-1; D gene unclear. V lost 0 bases, J lost 7 bases, and 11 bases lay in between. The length of the CDR3 is 14 residues. From germline, CDR1 is SGDLS and CDR2 YYNGEE. CDR3 sequence (DNA): TGTGCCAGCAGCGTAGACAGAATCCCGAATGAGCAGTTCTTC. It encodes CASSVDRIPNEQFF. The full variable domain, its missing parts supplied by reference TRBV9 and TRBJ2-1, is DSGVTQTPKHLITATGQRVTLRCSPRSGDLSVYWYQQSLDQGLQFLIQYYNGEERAKGNILERFSAQQFPDLHSELNLSSLELGDSALYFCASSVDRIPNEQFFGPGTRLTVL.

This chain connects TRBV24-1 to TRBJ2-7, with D perhaps TRBD2 (6 bases). Germline CDR1 and CDR2: KGHDR and SFDVKD. V gave up 4 bases and J gave up 4 bases, with 13 bases separating them. This CDR3 has 14 amino acids. The CDR3: CATSDPTRGYEQYF. The CDR3, as DNA: TGTGCCACCAGTGACCCCACTCGGGGGTACGAGCAGTACTTC.

The CDR3 reads CASSSSGGRKETQYF. CDR3 bases: TGTGCCAGCAGCTCTAGCGGGGGCCGAAAAGAGACCCAGTACTTC. J is TRBJ2-5 and V is TRBV7-9; 10 bases align to TRBD2. The junction had 5 bases not matched to a gene; V was cut back by 4 bases and J by 3 bases. Germline CDR1 reads SEHNR; CDR2 reads FQNEAQ (reference sequence). This CDR3 comprises 15 residues.

V usage is TRBV9 and J usage is TRBJ1-1, with 7 positions matching TRBD1. V was pared by 4 bases and J by 8 bases, with 8 bases of the junction left unmatched. The germline V gene encodes CDR1 SGDLS and CDR2 YYNGEE. The CDR3 length is 13 residues. The CDR3 region is CASSQTTTGEAFF. Written as DNA, the CDR3 is TGTGCCAGCAGCCAAACCACGACAGGGGAAGCTTTCTTT.

The rearrangement joins TRBV5-6 to TRBJ1-6; D remains ambiguous. Trimming pared 3 bases from V and 0 bases from J, leaving 7 bases between. Germline CDR1 reads SGHDT; CDR2 reads YYEEEE. This CDR3 comprises 15 residues. As DNA, the CDR3 is TGTGCCAGCAGCTGGAGGAGCTCCTATAATTCACCCCTCCACTTT. Encoded protein: CASSWRSSYNSPLHF.

The chain links TRBV5-5 to TRBJ2-5, with D unresolved. CDR3 length: 13 amino acids. V lost 0 bases to trimming and J lost 5 bases, with 8 bases between them. Germline values: CDR1 SGHKS, CDR2 YYEKEE (reference sequence). This CDR3 reads CASSLGIGETQYF. The DNA for the CDR3 is TGTGCCAGCAGCTTGGGGATCGGGGAGACCCAGTACTTC.

V gene TRBV7-2 combines with J gene TRBJ1-4; 11 bases match TRBD1. The junction had 7 bases not matched to a gene; V was cut back by 5 bases and J by 8 bases. The CDR3 extends over 15 amino acids. Germline assignment: CDR1 SGHTA and CDR2 FQGNSA. CDR3 loop: CASSAGQGAGEKLFF. The CDR3 region has the DNA TGTGCCAGCAGCGCCGGACAGGGGGCGGGGGAAAAACTGTTTTTT.

The gene calls are TRBV6-2 or TRBV6-3 and TRBJ1-5; 10 nucleotides agree with TRBD1. Germline V gene lookup returns CDR1 MNHEY and CDR2 SVGEGT. The ends lost 4 bases at V and 5 bases at J; junction bases unmatched: 11. This CDR3 spans 17 amino acids. CDR3 amino acids: CASSFTGTGVSYQPQHF. DNA of the CDR3: TGTGCCAGCAGTTTTACCGGGACAGGGGTTTCATATCAGCCCCAGCATTTT.

This chain connects TRBV27 to TRBJ2-3, with 8 bases aligning to TRBD2. This CDR3 contains 16 residues. Unmatched junction bases numbered 9, after V lost 6 bases and J lost 1 base. Per the germline V gene, CDR1 is MNHEY and CDR2 is SMNVEV (reference sequence). The CDR3 sequence: CASRKTGTRGTDTQYF. The CDR3 nucleotides are TGTGCCAGCAGGAAGACCGGGACTAGGGGCACAGATACGCAGTATTTT.

The chain recombines TRBV7-8 with TRBJ2-4, with TRBD2 identical over 10 bases. V lost 4 bases and J lost 6; bases outside the gene matches: 9. Germline V lookup: CDR1 SGHVS, CDR2 FQNEAQ. The CDR3 length is 16 residues. The chain's CDR3 is CASSWQREGRVNIQYF. CDR3 nucleotides: TGTGCCAGCAGCTGGCAGCGGGAGGGCCGGGTAAACATTCAGTACTTC. Filled out from reference TRBV7-8 and TRBJ2-4, the complete variable domain reads GAGVSQSPRYKVAKRGQDVALRCDPISGHVSLFWYQQALGQGPEFLTYFQNEAQLDKSGLPSDRFFAERPEGSVSTLKIQRTQQEDSAVYLCASSWQREGRVNIQYFGAGTRLSVL.

The V gene is TRBV6-5, the J gene TRBJ2-7; D remains unclear. The germline V and J ends were trimmed by 7 bases and 6 bases, with 10 bases remaining between them. This CDR3 spans 11 amino acids. CDR1 and CDR2 from the germline V gene are MNHEY and SVGAGI. CDR3 loop: CASTYLSEQYF. CDR3 nucleotide sequence: TGTGCCAGCACCTATTTGAGCGAGCAGTACTTC.

The DNA of the CDR3 is TGTGCCAGCAGCTTGTGGACAGGGGCGAACACCGGGGAGCTGTTTTTT. Its translation is CASSLWTGANTGELFF. This chain joins TRBV5-8 and TRBJ2-2; TRBD1 agrees at 9 bases. Germline CDR1 reads SGHTS; CDR2 reads YDEGEE. The CDR3 sequence is 16 residues long. With 1 base clipped from V and 0 bases from J, the junction kept 1 base outside the gene matches.

Concerning this clone itself: This CDR3 is also generated by other DNA sequences in the sample. The CDR3 nucleotides read TGTGCCAGCAGCGTAGGGCGGGGAGCCTACGAGCAGTACTTC. This codes for CASSVGRGAYEQYF. V gene TRBV9 combines with J gene TRBJ2-7, with a possible D match to TRBD2 (6 bases). Trimming left V 0 bases short and J 2 bases short, with 9 bases between. The CDR3 sequence is 14 residues long. The germline V gene has CDR1 SGDLS and CDR2 YYNGEE.

The chain carries TRBV4-3 and TRBJ2-2, with 8 bases identical to TRBD2. With 0 bases clipped from V and 5 bases from J, the junction kept 5 bases outside the gene matches. CDR1 is LGHNA, CDR2 YSLEER, per germline. CDR3 size: 16 residues. The CDR3 bases are TGCGCCAGCAGCCAAGAAACTAGCGGAAAAACCGGGGAGCTGTTTTTT. This gives the protein CASSQETSGKTGELFF.

The rearrangement uses TRBV6-4 and TRBJ2-3; D is possibly TRBD2 (6 bases). This CDR3 contains 14 residues. CDR1 and CDR2 (germline): MRHNA, SNTAGT. V gave up 0 bases and J gave up 4 bases, with 8 bases separating them. In DNA, the CDR3 is TGTGCCAGCAGTGACTCGGGACTGGCAGATACGCAGTATTTT. Its translation is CASSDSGLADTQYF.

The rearrangement joins TRBV7-2 to TRBJ1-1; 9 bases fit TRBD1. CDR1 is SGHTA and CDR2 is FQGNSA in the germline V gene. Trimming removed 5 bases from V and 4 bases from J; junction bases left unmatched: 8. This CDR3 contains 15 residues. CDR3 DNA sequence: TGTGCCAGCAGCCCCACAGGGGGCGGGAGCACTGAAGCTTTCTTT. Translating it yields CASSPTGGGSTEAFF. Full variable domain (outside the CDR3, taken from reference TRBV7-2 and TRBJ1-1): GAGVSQSPSNKVTEKGKDVELRCDPISGHTALYWYRQSLGQGLEFLIYFQGNSAPDKSGLPSDRFSAERTGGSVSTLTIQRTQQEDSAVYLCASSPTGGGSTEAFFGQGTRLTVV.

The chain has TRBV18 and TRBJ1-1; D gene unclear. The CDR3 has 13 amino acids. V shed 4 bases and J shed 3 bases, with 9 bases lying between them. The germline V gene has CDR1 KGHSH and CDR2 LQKENI. The CDR3 nucleotides are TGTGCCAGCTCACTTGAACGGGACACTGAAGCTTTCTTT. It is translated as CASSLERDTEAFF.

The genes are TRBV6-5 and TRBJ2-4, with D possibly TRBD2 on 6 matching bases. The V end was cut by 5 bases, the J end by 0 bases, with 11 bases between. Germline V gene lookup returns CDR1 MNHEY and CDR2 SVGAGI. The CDR3 totals 15 residues. CDR3 sequence (DNA): TGTGCCAGCAGTCCCCGGGGGTTAGCCAAAAACATTCAGTACTTC. It is translated as CASSPRGLAKNIQYF.

V and J are TRBV25-1 and TRBJ1-4, with D unresolved. CDR1 is MGHDK, CDR2 SYGVNS, per germline. The length of the CDR3 is 15 residues. The ends were cut back, 8 bases at V and 7 bases at J, with 20 bases in the middle. DNA of the CDR3: TGTGCCAGCGGGAGGGTGTTGATGGGCAGTGAAAAACTGTTTTTT. Residues: CASGRVLMGSEKLFF.

Only a few counts were recorded for this clone. This chain links TRBV27 with TRBJ2-7, with a weak D call TRBD2 (6 bases). Per germline, CDR1 MNHEY and CDR2 SMNVEV (reference sequence). The CDR3 has 14 amino acids. V was shortened by 0 bases and J by 2 bases, with 8 bases between the two germline ends. This CDR3 is CASSLSSSAYEQYF. CDR3 DNA: TGTGCCAGCAGTTTATCGTCTAGCGCCTACGAGCAGTACTTC.

This rearrangement joins TRBV10-3 to TRBJ2-1; TRBD1 agrees at 8 bases. V was pared by 6 bases and J by 2 bases, with 0 bases of the junction left unmatched. The V gene's germline CDR1 is ENHRY and CDR2 SYGVKD. This CDR3 region has 13 residues. The CDR3 is CAIRDRAYNEQFF. In nucleotides, the CDR3 is TGTGCCATCAGGGACAGGGCCTACAATGAGCAGTTCTTC.

This clone came up a few times. V is TRBV11-2 and J is TRBJ2-5; a possible D gene is TRBD1 (5 bases). The CDR3 contains 14 residues. V gave up 4 bases and J gave up 2 bases, with 11 bases separating them. Per germline, CDR1 SGHAT and CDR2 FQNNGV. The CDR3 DNA reads TGTGCCAGCAGCTCCTGGACAACACAAGAGACCCAGTACTTC. Translating gives CASSSWTTQETQYF.

This chain connects TRBV28 to TRBJ1-1; possible D gene TRBD1, 5 bases. V shed 7 bases and J shed 8 bases, with 23 bases lying between them. In germline, CDR1 is MDHEN, CDR2 SYDVKM. This CDR3 is 15 amino acids long. The DNA of the CDR3 is TGTGCCAGCATGCTCCAGGGCCGGAAGCCCCCCGAAGCTTTCTTT. This translates into CASMLQGRKPPEAFF.

The chain uses TRBV5-1 and TRBJ1-1, with D tentatively TRBD1 (5 bases). Trimming left V 4 bases short and J 0 bases short, with 13 bases between. The CDR3 contains 15 residues. Germline V gives CDR1 SGHRS, CDR2 YFSETQ. The CDR3 bases are TGCGCCAGCAGCCGTCTAGGGGTCATGAACACTGAAGCTTTCTTT. Translating gives CASSRLGVMNTEAFF. Combining the CDR3 with reference TRBV5-1 and TRBJ1-1 gives the whole variable domain KAGVTQTPRYLIKTRGQQVTLSCSPISGHRSVSWYQQTPGQGLQFLFEYFSETQRNKGNFPGRFSGRQFSNSRSEMNVSTLELGDSALYLCASSRLGVMNTEAFFGQGTRLTVV.

The V gene is TRBV9, the J gene TRBJ1-1; D is undetermined. The ends were cut back, 4 bases at V and 1 base at J, with 8 bases in the middle. The length of the CDR3 is 13 residues. Germline values: CDR1 SGDLS, CDR2 YYNGEE. In nucleotides, the CDR3 is TGTGCCAGCAGCTCCAGGCAGAACACTGAAGCTTTCTTT. This codes for CASSSRQNTEAFF.

This chain links TRBV27 with TRBJ2-7; no definite D call. CDR3 length: 12 residues. The germline V and J ends were trimmed by 7 bases and 3 bases, with 10 bases remaining between them. The germline CDR1 and CDR2 sequences are MNHEY and SMNVEV (reference sequence). The CDR3 sequence: CASKRPNYEQYF. The CDR3 bases are TGTGCCAGCAAGCGTCCTAACTACGAGCAGTACTTC.